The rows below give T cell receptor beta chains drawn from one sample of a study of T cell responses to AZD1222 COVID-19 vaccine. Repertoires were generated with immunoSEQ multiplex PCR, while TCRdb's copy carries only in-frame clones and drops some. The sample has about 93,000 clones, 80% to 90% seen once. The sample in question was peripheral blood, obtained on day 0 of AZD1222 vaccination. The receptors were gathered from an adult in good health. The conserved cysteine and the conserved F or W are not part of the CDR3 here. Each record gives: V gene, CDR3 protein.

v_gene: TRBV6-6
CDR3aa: ASSFGGTEAF

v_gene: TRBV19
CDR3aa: ASRNTGVGDTQY

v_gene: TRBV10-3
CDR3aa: AIMGGGNSPLH

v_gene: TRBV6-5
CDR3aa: ASSSRKRAGNTIY

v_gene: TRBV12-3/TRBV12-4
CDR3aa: ASTLSGYNEQF

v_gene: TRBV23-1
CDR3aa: ASSQSMRTVAIRCNQPQH

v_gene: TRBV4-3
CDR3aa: ASSQDYRGNSPLH

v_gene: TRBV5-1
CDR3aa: ASSPGGASYNEQF

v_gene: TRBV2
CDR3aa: ASSDPPGGTEAF

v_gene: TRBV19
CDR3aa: ASSIPASGSGEQF

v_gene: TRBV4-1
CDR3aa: ASSRTVVALTSTDTQY

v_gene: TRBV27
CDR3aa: ASSWRGHNNYGYT

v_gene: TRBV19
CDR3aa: ASSGEPGTQNGNQPQH

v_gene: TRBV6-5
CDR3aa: ASTPPTLH

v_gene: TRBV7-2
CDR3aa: ASSPDGNQPQH

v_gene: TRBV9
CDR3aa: ASSQAGSGISPLH

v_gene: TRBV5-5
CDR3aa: ASSFGETGVSYEQY

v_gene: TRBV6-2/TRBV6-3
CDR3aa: ASSRDVESSYNSPLH

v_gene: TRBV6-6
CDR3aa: ASRSIGTGVRDEQF

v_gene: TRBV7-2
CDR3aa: ASSPGQGVLNQPQH

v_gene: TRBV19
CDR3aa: ASSIGGGLARNEQY

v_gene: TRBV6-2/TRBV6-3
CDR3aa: ASSPLQGIQPQH

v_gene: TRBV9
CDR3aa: ASSGGVAGAGEQY

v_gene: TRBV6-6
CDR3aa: ASITSSGGPAF

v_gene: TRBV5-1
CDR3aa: ASSLFFGTEISYEQY

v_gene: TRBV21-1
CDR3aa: ASSKRGPAGSSYEQY

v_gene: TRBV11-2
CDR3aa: ASSLVRGGKAF

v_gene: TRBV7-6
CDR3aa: ASRAADTQY

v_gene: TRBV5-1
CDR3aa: ASSLGSGNTIY

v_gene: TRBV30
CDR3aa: AWSGQGETQY

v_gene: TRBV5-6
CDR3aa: ASREAGLNEKLF

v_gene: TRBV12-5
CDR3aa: ASGPPSRERNEQY

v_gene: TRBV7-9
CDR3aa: ASSLGPTNEQF

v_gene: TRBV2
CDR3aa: ASVRAENYGYT

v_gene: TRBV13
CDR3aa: ASSLGGPDRQGDQPQH

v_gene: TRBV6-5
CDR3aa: ASRTGNGVYGYT

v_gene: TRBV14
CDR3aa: ASSQAGLAGERSYNEQF

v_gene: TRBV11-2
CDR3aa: ASSLGAGLGTEAF

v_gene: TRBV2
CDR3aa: ASSETVQPQH

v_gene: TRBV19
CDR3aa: ASSSGATSGRFYEQY

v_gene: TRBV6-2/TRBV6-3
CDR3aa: ASSSSPGQGFYGYT

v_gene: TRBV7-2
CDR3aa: ASIPMGGGNEQF

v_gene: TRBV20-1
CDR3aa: SAGEREQY

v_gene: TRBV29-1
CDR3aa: SAWENTEAF

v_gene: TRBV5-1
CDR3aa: ASSFYTDTQY

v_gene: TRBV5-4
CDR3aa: ASSPMTGMNTEAF

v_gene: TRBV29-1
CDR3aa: SVGTTGPTIY

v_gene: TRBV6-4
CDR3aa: ASSPTSGDTGELF

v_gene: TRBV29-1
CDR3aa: SISGGGFTEAF

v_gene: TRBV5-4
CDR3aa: ASSLDPNQETQY

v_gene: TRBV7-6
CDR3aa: ASSRGSGSQYEQF

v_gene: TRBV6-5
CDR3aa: ASSGGLANTEAF

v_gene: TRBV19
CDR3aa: ASSTDRGGNEKLF

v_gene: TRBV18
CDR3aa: ASSLDPPGKTEAF

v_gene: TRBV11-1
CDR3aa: ASSLGGGRTGELF